This entry concerns a single TCR beta chain. Its antigen is unknown. A much larger clone lies a single base off, so this may be a read error. The CDR3 is made up of 13 amino acids. The germline CDR1 and CDR2 sequences are GTSNPN and SVGIG (reference sequence). Data came from immunoSEQ multiplex PCR; TCRdb stores just in-frame clones and leaves some out. In the table there are millions of clones, roughly 94% of which are singletons. This sample is part of a study of shared clonotypes between healthy human individuals. Turning to the study itself: Aged between 18 and 49, the donors were a couple of women and a few men.

Study outcomes and limitations: The study found roughly 5% of naive CD4 clonotypes shared across several donors. The study drew on few donors, limiting represented genetic and exposure-history diversity.

CD8 cells classed as naive were CD45RO-negative and positively selected for CCR7, excluding terminally differentiated effector memory CD45RA+ cells. The sample taken for sequencing was naive CD8+ T cells sorted from blood. The TCR sequence derives from a young man in good health. This chain uses TRBV30 with TRBJ1-5; tentative D call: TRBD1 (5 bases). The CDR3 here is CTYSQGINQPQHF. CDR3 sequence (DNA): TGTACCTACTCCCAGGGCATCAATCAGCCCCAGCATTTT.